Listed here are 18 T cell receptor beta chains from one sample, sequenced in a study of cytomegalovirus exposure and HLA in healthy donors. Amplification used 60 Vbeta primers and 13 Jbeta primers. Clones were read by immunoSEQ multiplex PCR, and TCRdb kept only the in-frame ones, dropping some. This repertoire shows 210,000 or so clones, nearly 80% found once; its top ten account for around 1.8%. What was sequenced was PBMCs. All receptors derive from a man between 18 and 35 years old in good health and CMV-seronegative.

CDR3 sequence reads: CAWSVPAGGFNYGYTF. DNA for the CDR3: TGTGCCTGGAGTGTACCTGCGGGGGGATTTAACTATGGCTACACCTTC. The chain recombines TRBV30 with TRBJ1-2; a weak D match, TRBD1 (5 bases). V lost 0 bases and J 1 base, leaving 15 bases between the germline ends. In germline, CDR1 is GTSNPN, CDR2 SVGIG (reference sequence). The CDR3 runs to 16 residues.

This clone was detected a few times. The chain employs TRBV7-3 and TRBJ2-1; TRBD1 agrees at 7 bases. The CDR3 is 15 residues long. V shed 5 bases and J 2 bases; nucleotides not matched to a gene: 6. Germline CDR1 reads SGHTA; CDR2 reads FQGTGA. The CDR3 loop reads CASSTGAGAYNEQFF. CDR3 nucleotide sequence: TGTGCCAGCAGCACAGGGGCTGGGGCCTACAATGAGCAGTTCTTC.

The chain couples TRBV19 to TRBJ1-3; 8 bases fit TRBD1. The V and J ends lost 6 bases and 2 bases, in that order; junction bases with no gene match: 12. Germline V CDR1 and CDR2: LNHDA, SQIVND (reference sequence). The CDR3 spans 17 residues. The CDR3: CASRPSDRGVTGNTIYF. CDR3 bases: TGTGCCAGTAGACCCAGCGACAGGGGCGTCACTGGAAACACCATATATTTT. The complete variable domain, with remaining parts taken from reference TRBV19 and TRBJ1-3, reads DGGITQSPKYLFRKEGQNVTLSCEQNLNHDAMYWYRQDPGQGLRLIYYSQIVNDFQKGDIAEGYSVSREKKESFPLTVTSAQKNPTAFYLCASRPSDRGVTGNTIYFGEGSWLTVV.

V usage is TRBV11-2 and J usage is TRBJ2-7; D is possibly TRBD1 (6 bases). The CDR3 is 17 residues long. From germline, CDR1 is SGHAT and CDR2 FQNNGV. V was trimmed by 4 bases and J by 7 bases, leaving 26 bases between them. The CDR3 region is CASSSDDRTPLVREQYF. CDR3 DNA: TGTGCCAGCAGCTCGGATGACAGGACCCCTCTTGTAAGAGAGCAGTACTTC. The full variable domain, rest sourced from reference TRBV11-2 and TRBJ2-7, is EAGVAQSPRYKIIEKRQSVAFWCNPISGHATLYWYQQILGQGPKLLIQFQNNGVVDDSQLPKDRFSAERLKGVDSTLKIQPAKLEDSAVYLCASSSDDRTPLVREQYFGPGTRLTVT.

The CDR3 protein is CSVAYPWAHEQYF. CDR3 nucleotides: TGCAGCGTTGCTTACCCATGGGCTCACGAGCAGTACTTC. The chain employs TRBV29-1 and TRBJ2-7; no firm D call. This CDR3 has 13 residues. Trimming removed 4 bases at V and 5 bases at J, with 15 bases between. Germline lookup yields CDR1 SQVTM and CDR2 ANQGSEA.

The rearrangement links TRBV5-1 to TRBJ1-1; D possibly corresponds to TRBD1 (5 bases). The CDR3 sequence is 14 residues long. V shed 0 bases and J shed 4 bases, with 10 bases lying between them. Germline CDR1 is SGHRS and CDR2 is YFSETQ. As DNA, the CDR3 is TGCGCCAGCAGCTTGGCCGGCGGGGGCACTGAAGCTTTCTTT. It yields the protein CASSLAGGGTEAFF.

V gene TRBV5-1 combines with J gene TRBJ2-3; no definite D call. The germline gives CDR1 SGHRS, CDR2 YFSETQ. V was shortened by 4 bases and J by 4 bases, with 7 bases between the two germline ends. The CDR3 sequence is 12 residues long. CDR3 amino acids: CASSPSPDTQYF. In DNA, the CDR3 is TGCGCCAGCAGCCCCAGTCCAGATACGCAGTATTTT.

This clone occurred once. V and J are TRBV14 and TRBJ2-2, with D perhaps TRBD2 (6 bases). The length of the CDR3 is 13 residues. Trimming removed 4 bases from V and 4 bases from J, with 7 bases in between. Germline CDR1 SGHDN, CDR2 FVKESK. CDR3 loop: CASSRDFTGELFF. For the CDR3, the DNA is TGTGCCAGCAGCCGGGACTTCACCGGGGAGCTGTTTTTT.

The J gene is TRBJ2-7, the V gene TRBV27; weak D call: TRBD2 (5 bases). V shed 6 bases and J shed 4 bases, with 7 bases lying between them. Germline loops: CDR1 MNHEY, CDR2 SMNVEV (reference sequence). This CDR3 is 11 amino acids long. The CDR3 is CASRRGYEQYF. CDR3 DNA: TGTGCCAGCAGGAGAGGGTACGAGCAGTACTTC.

This chain connects TRBV6-6 to TRBJ2-1; possibly TRBD1 for D (6 bases). This CDR3 is 15 amino acids long. Germline CDR1 and CDR2: MNHNY and SVGAGI (reference sequence). Trimming shortened V by 9 bases and J by 3 bases, and 18 bases separated the two germline ends. The CDR3: CASKTGTSIYNEQFF. The CDR3 DNA reads as TGTGCCAGTAAAACCGGGACATCCATCTACAATGAGCAGTTCTTC.

In nucleotides, the CDR3 is TGCGCCAGCAGACGGGACACTGGGACTGAAGCTTTCTTT. It translates to CASRRDTGTEAFF. The chain employs TRBV4-3 and TRBJ1-1; D perhaps matches TRBD1 (6 bases). Per germline, CDR1 LGHNA and CDR2 YSLEER. V was pared by 6 bases and J by 5 bases, with 13 bases between. This CDR3 comprises 13 residues.

The V and J genes are TRBV7-2 and TRBJ1-1, with a possible D match to TRBD1 (6 bases). Trimming left V 5 bases short and J 4 bases short, with 14 bases between. Germline V gene data show CDR1 as SGHTA and CDR2 as FQGNSA. The CDR3 runs to 14 residues. CDR3 residues: CASSPQTGSTEAFF. The CDR3 DNA sequence: TGTGCCAGCAGCCCTCAAACAGGGAGCACTGAAGCTTTCTTT.

In regard to this clone: This specimen includes other DNA sequences encoding the same CDR3. The chain employs TRBV30 and TRBJ2-5; tentative D call: TRBD1 (7 bases). Germline V gives CDR1 GTSNPN, CDR2 SVGIG (reference sequence). Between the trimmed V and J ends, which lost 1 base and 4 bases, there was a span of 10 bases. This CDR3 is built from 13 residues. The CDR3 sequence: CAWSGQGGETQYF. In DNA form, the CDR3 reads TGTGCCTGGAGTGGACAGGGAGGAGAGACCCAGTACTTC. The variable domain in full, with the rest retrieved from reference TRBV30 and TRBJ2-5, is SQTIHQWPATLVQPVGSPLSLECTVEGTSNPNLYWYRQAAGRGLQLLFYSVGIGQISSEVPQNLSASRPQDRQFILSSKKLLLSDSGFYLCAWSGQGGETQYFGPGTRLLVL.

A few counts support this clone. V is TRBV10-3 and J is TRBJ1-1; the match to TRBD1 covers 8 bases. CDR1 is ENHRY, CDR2 SYGVKD, per germline. V was clipped by 8 bases and J by 4 bases; unmatched bases: 9. This CDR3 has 14 residues. The CDR3 here is CAIGSTGAGTEAFF. The CDR3 bases are TGTGCCATCGGTTCGACAGGGGCGGGCACTGAAGCTTTCTTT.

The chain recombines TRBV7-3 with TRBJ2-1; 7 bases map to TRBD1. Germline V CDR1 and CDR2: SGHTA, FQGTGA. J lost 10 bases, V lost 5 bases, and 8 bases had no gene match. The CDR3 length is 13 residues. As DNA, the CDR3 is TGTGCCAGCAGCACCCACGACAGGGTGGAGCAGTTCTTC. It translates to CASSTHDRVEQFF.

The genes are TRBV9 and TRBJ2-2; D uncertain. Germline values: CDR1 SGDLS, CDR2 YYNGEE. V was trimmed by 1 base and J by 5 bases, leaving 15 bases between them. The CDR3 loop spans 16 amino acids. CDR3 region: CASSVSADLLTGELFF. DNA for the CDR3: TGTGCCAGCAGCGTAAGCGCAGACTTACTAACCGGGGAGCTGTTTTTT.

This clone was found a few times. The CDR3 loop reads CASSLDPVRGYEQYF. The CDR3 DNA is TGTGCCAGCAGCTTAGATCCCGTCAGGGGTTACGAGCAGTACTTC. The gene calls are TRBV11-3 and TRBJ2-7; TRBD1 is a possible D gene (6 bases). Germline lookup yields CDR1 SGHNT and CDR2 YENEEA. This CDR3 region has 15 residues. V gave up 0 bases and J gave up 4 bases, with 13 bases separating them.

The chain joins TRBV9 to TRBJ2-1; D is perhaps TRBD2 (6 bases). The CDR3 sequence is 15 residues long. Trimming took off 0 bases at V and 6 bases at J, with 13 bases between the two ends. Germline V gene lookup returns CDR1 SGDLS and CDR2 YYNGEE. The CDR3 loop reads CASSVGLEMVNEQFF. In nucleotides, the CDR3 is TGTGCCAGCAGCGTAGGACTAGAGATGGTCAATGAGCAGTTCTTC.